The sample holds many counts of the clone carrying this TCR beta chain. Its specificity is unknown. RNA-based 3' RACE libraries used unique molecular identifiers. TCRdb called the 3' RACE reads again in MiXCR, with one record for every CDR3 protein. This sample has about 15,000 distinct CDR3 sequences, with 3% to 3.5% found just once. Trimming cost V 7 bases and J 4 bases, with 17 bases left between them. The CDR3 is made up of 15 amino acids. Germline-derived CDR1 and CDR2 are LNHDA and SQIVND (reference sequence). These data originate in a study of HIV-infected children after antiretroviral therapy interruption. On the study more broadly: EBV and CMV exposure was recorded in most children. Interruption-arm sampling covered weeks 0, 12, interruption end (24 or 48), and about 3 years post-study. Whole-study results and caveats: Naive CD4+ Gini coefficient rose by interruption end, suggesting clonal expansion.

As for treatment: PENTA 11 planned treatment interruption arm or continuous ART arm. This TCR was recovered from a child aged 2 to 17 with HIV. The specimen comprised CD45RA+ CD4+ T cells from PBMCs, sampled from a donor given antiretroviral therapy, either interrupted or continuous. Subset meaning: naive CD4+ CD45RA+ CD45RO- T cells. This chain uses TRBV19 with TRBJ1-5; TRBD1 is a possible D gene (5 bases). CDR3 protein: CASIGEAADNQPQHF. CDR3 DNA: TGTGCCAGTATAGGGGAGGCAGCGGATAATCAGCCCCAGCATTTT.